Shown below are 26 T cell receptor beta chains from a single sample sequenced in a study of control samples from healthy donors and cancer patients. Produced via immunoSEQ multiplex PCR; TCRdb's table is partial and in-frame only. The data contain tens of thousands of clones, over 85% of them singletons. The sample taken for sequencing was PBMCs. The source is a woman in her 40s with lung cancer.

The chain has TRBV5-4 and TRBJ1-3, with D possibly TRBD1 on 5 matching bases. Trimming pared 3 bases from V and 4 bases from J, leaving 17 bases between. The CDR3 has 16 amino acids. Per germline, CDR1 SGHNT and CDR2 YYREEE (reference sequence). As DNA, the CDR3 is TGTGCCAGCAGCTCGGGTAGGGGCCGAGTGGGAAACACCATATATTTT. Translation gives CASSSGRGRVGNTIYF.

The chain couples TRBV29-1 to TRBJ1-1; TRBD1 agrees at 10 bases. This CDR3 has 16 amino acids. CDR1 SQVTM and CDR2 ANQGSEA come from the germline V gene. The trim removed 2 bases at V and 2 bases at J, leaving 8 bases unmatched. The CDR3 DNA sequence: TGCAGCGTTGAAAGGGGGACAGGGGTTATTAACACTGAAGCTTTCTTT. Translation: CSVERGTGVINTEAFF.

This chain connects TRBV18 to TRBJ1-5, with D uncertain. This CDR3 spans 14 amino acids. CDR1 is KGHSH, CDR2 LQKENI, per germline. Trimming shortened V by 2 bases and J by 6 bases, and 11 bases separated the two germline ends. CDR3 sequence: CASSPADLSQPQHF. For the CDR3, the DNA is TGTGCCAGCTCACCAGCCGATCTAAGTCAGCCCCAGCATTTT.

V is TRBV10-3 and J is TRBJ2-2; D possibly corresponds to TRBD2 (5 bases). Trimming removed 2 bases at V and 6 bases at J, with 16 bases between. The germline V gene encodes CDR1 ENHRY and CDR2 SYGVKD. CDR3 length equals 16 residues. The CDR3 sequence is CAISEPGSSGPGELFF. As DNA, the CDR3 is TGTGCCATCAGTGAGCCGGGGTCGTCAGGTCCCGGGGAGCTGTTTTTT.

V usage is TRBV10-3 and J usage is TRBJ1-2; the D is unclear. This CDR3 has 15 residues. V was pared by 0 bases and J by 6 bases, with 14 bases between. The V gene's germline CDR1 is ENHRY and CDR2 SYGVKD. The CDR3 coding sequence is TGTGCCATCAGTGAGTCCCCTGCTGTCGGGGATGGCTACACCTTC. Translated: CAISESPAVGDGYTF.

The rearrangement joins TRBV7-2 to TRBJ1-6; TRBD1 aligns across 7 bases. The CDR3 runs 15 residues. Per germline, CDR1 SGHTA and CDR2 FQGNSA. V lost 6 bases and J lost 7; bases outside the gene matches: 9. CDR3 coding DNA: TGTGCCAGCAGATTTATGACAGGGTCCAATTCACCCCTCCACTTT. This encodes CASRFMTGSNSPLHF.

The chain has TRBV30 and TRBJ1-2, with D unresolved. This CDR3 is built from 10 residues. V lost 5 bases and J lost 6, with 7 bases in between. Germline CDR1 is GTSNPN and CDR2 is SVGIG (reference sequence). The DNA for the CDR3 is TGTGCCTGGGATAGGCATGGCTACACCTTC. It encodes CAWDRHGYTF.

The chain combines TRBV28 with TRBJ1-2; the D is unclear. The CDR3 contains 12 residues. V lost 7 bases and J lost 3, with 9 bases in between. Germline V gives CDR1 MDHEN, CDR2 SYDVKM. The CDR3 bases are TGTGCCAGCAAACTTACTTACTATGGCTACACCTTC. Translating gives CASKLTYYGYTF.

The CDR3 here is CATSKGSHGREKLFF. In DNA, the CDR3 is TGTGCCACCAGCAAAGGGTCACACGGGAGGGAAAAACTGTTTTTT. This rearrangement joins TRBV15 to TRBJ1-4; D remains ambiguous. Germline-derived CDR1 and CDR2 are LNHNV and YYDKDF (reference sequence). The CDR3 loop spans 15 amino acids. Trimming removed 4 bases at V and 8 bases at J, with 17 bases between.

The chain joins TRBV11-3 to TRBJ2-7; D remains unclear. The CDR3 has 13 residues. CDR1 and CDR2 from the germline V gene are SGHNT and YENEEA. The V end was cut by 4 bases, the J end by 0 bases, with 7 bases between. In DNA form, the CDR3 reads TGTGCCAGCAGCTCCCCCCGCTCCTACGAGCAGTACTTC. Translated, it gives CASSSPRSYEQYF.

This sequence joins TRBV18 and TRBJ1-2; D call uncertain. The V gene's germline CDR1 is KGHSH and CDR2 LQKENI. CDR3 length equals 12 residues. With 2 bases removed from V and 7 bases from J, the gap between germline ends came to 8 bases. In nucleotides, the CDR3 is TGTGCCAGCTCACCATCACGAAGTGGCTACACCTTC. Encoded protein: CASSPSRSGYTF.

This rearrangement joins TRBV6-5 to TRBJ2-7, with a weak D call TRBD1 (6 bases). Germline V gene data show CDR1 as MNHEY and CDR2 as SVGAGI. The CDR3 is 13 amino acids. V lost 6 bases and J 0 bases, leaving 9 bases between the germline ends. For the CDR3, the DNA is TGTGCCAGCAGAAACAGGGTCTCCTACGAGCAGTACTTC. Translating gives CASRNRVSYEQYF.

The V and J genes are TRBV7-9 and TRBJ2-1; 8 bases line up with TRBD1. Losses at the gene ends were 5 bases for V and 8 bases for J; bases not matched to a gene: 11. The CDR3 is made up of 15 amino acids. Germline V gene data show CDR1 as SEHNR and CDR2 as FQNEAQ (reference sequence). The CDR3 protein is CASSERTGRGDEQFF. The CDR3 DNA is TGTGCCAGCAGCGAACGGACAGGGAGAGGTGATGAGCAGTTCTTC.

The chain recombines TRBV6-5 with TRBJ1-2, with 10 bases identical to TRBD1. V gave up 10 bases and J gave up 4 bases; unmatched junction bases: 6. This CDR3 has 13 amino acids. In germline, CDR1 is MNHEY, CDR2 SVGAGI. CDR3 DNA: TGTGCCACCTCCGGGACAGGGGCCTATGGCTACACCTTC. It translates to CATSGTGAYGYTF.

CDR3 residues: CASSPDRESTGANVLTF. CDR3 coding DNA: TGCGCCAGCAGCCCGGACAGGGAGTCCACTGGGGCCAACGTCCTGACTTTC. This chain uses TRBV5-1 with TRBJ2-6; 8 nucleotides agree with TRBD1. Trimming cost V 4 bases and J 2 bases; bases outside gene matches: 8. Germline V gene data show CDR1 as SGHRS and CDR2 as YFSETQ. The CDR3 sequence is 17 residues long.

This clone was recorded once. This sequence joins TRBV9 and TRBJ1-3; D gene unclear. The CDR3 has 14 residues. The V gene lost 3 bases and the J gene lost 1 base, with 8 bases spanning the gap. The germline gives CDR1 SGDLS, CDR2 YYNGEE. The CDR3 region is CASSARGSGNTIYF. The CDR3, as DNA: TGTGCCAGCAGCGCCCGTGGGTCTGGAAACACCATATATTTT.

V usage is TRBV6-2 or TRBV6-3 and J usage is TRBJ2-5; 8 nucleotides align to TRBD2. The CDR3 has 14 amino acids. From germline, CDR1 is MNHEY and CDR2 SVGEGT. V dropped 2 bases and J dropped 3; count of bases not matched to a gene: 2. CDR3 DNA sequence: TGTGCCAGCAGTTACCGGGGACTAGAAGAGACCCAGTACTTC. Residues: CASSYRGLEETQYF.

This clone has a single count. The gene calls are TRBV7-2 and TRBJ2-2, with D tentatively TRBD2 (6 bases). Trimming removed 5 bases from V and 4 bases from J, with 14 bases in between. This CDR3 is 15 amino acids long. Per germline, CDR1 SGHTA and CDR2 FQGNSA. CDR3 nucleotides: TGTGCCAGCAGCCCGAAGGAGGGGCGCACCGGGGAGCTGTTTTTT. It codes for CASSPKEGRTGELFF.

The CDR3 bases are TGTGCCAGCAGTGTAACCGGGGTACCTAACGGGGCCTATGGCTACACCTTC. As protein: CASSVTGVPNGAYGYTF. The chain combines TRBV6-1 with TRBJ1-2, with D possibly matching TRBD1 (5 bases). Per germline, CDR1 MNHNS and CDR2 SASEGT. Trimming took 4 bases from V and 4 from J, leaving 22 bases between them. CDR3 length: 17 amino acids.

The rearrangement uses TRBV19 and TRBJ1-1; D not certain. From germline, CDR1 is LNHDA and CDR2 SQIVND (reference sequence). Trimming stripped 6 bases from V and 3 bases from J, with 11 bases between. CDR3 length equals 13 residues. The DNA of the CDR3 is TGTGCCAGTAGCCAGTTTTGGGACACTGAAGCTTTCTTT. As protein: CASSQFWDTEAFF.

The V gene is TRBV6-1, the J gene TRBJ1-1, with 8 bases aligning to TRBD1. Germline V gene lookup returns CDR1 MNHNS and CDR2 SASEGT. The CDR3 length is 16 residues. With 4 bases clipped from V and 11 bases from J, the junction kept 18 bases outside the gene matches. CDR3 in amino acids: CASSGDEVTRGRAAFF. Here the CDR3 DNA reads TGTGCCAGCAGTGGAGATGAAGTTACCAGGGGGCGGGCGGCTTTCTTT.

This rearrangement joins TRBV7-2 to TRBJ2-7; D tentatively fits TRBD1 or TRBD2 (5 bases each). The CDR3 is 16 residues long. V was cut by 5 bases and J by 3 bases, with 20 bases left in between. Germline CDR1 and CDR2: SGHTA and FQGNSA. CDR3 coding DNA: TGTGCCAGCAGCGCCCGTTCATGGGACCTCGGCTACGAGCAGTACTTC. Translating it yields CASSARSWDLGYEQYF.

The genes are TRBV4-2 and TRBJ1-5, with D tentatively TRBD1 (5 bases). This CDR3 contains 18 residues. V lost 0 bases to trimming and J lost 6 bases, with 21 bases between them. Germline CDR1 LGHNA, CDR2 YNFKEQ. The CDR3 sequence: CASSQDGGKTYDSQPQHF. CDR3 nucleotides: TGTGCCAGCAGCCAAGATGGGGGGAAGACCTACGATAGTCAGCCCCAGCATTTT.

The chain recombines TRBV2 with TRBJ2-7; D is unclear. Per germline, CDR1 SNHLY and CDR2 FYNNEI. V was shortened by 5 bases and J by 2 bases, with 7 bases between the two germline ends. CDR3 size: 12 residues. In DNA, the CDR3 is TGTGCCAGCAGTTTCGGACCCTACGAGCAGTACTTC. It is translated as CASSFGPYEQYF.

This chain uses TRBV29-1 with TRBJ2-3; 12 nucleotides line up with TRBD2. The germline CDR1 and CDR2 sequences are SQVTM and ANQGSEA. This CDR3 spans 14 amino acids. Trimming took 7 bases from V and 10 from J; bases not matched to a gene: 12. CDR3 in DNA: TGCAGCGAGCAGGGACTAGCGGGCCCAGGGGCGCAGTATTTT. Its translation: CSEQGLAGPGAQYF.

V and J are TRBV7-8 and TRBJ2-1, with 8 bases lining up with TRBD2. V dropped 8 bases and J dropped 4; count of bases not matched to a gene: 7. Germline CDR1 is SGHVS and CDR2 is FQNEAQ. CDR3 size: 14 residues. The CDR3: CASSSGGAYNEQFF. Here the CDR3 DNA reads TGTGCCAGCTCAAGCGGGGGAGCGTACAATGAGCAGTTCTTC.